The 25 T cell receptor beta chains below were found in one sample sequenced in a study of beta chain features in type 1 diabetes. Points from the study as a whole: The study found moderately but significantly shorter TCRB CDR3s in all four CD4+ subsets of Type 1 diabetes patients.

No antigen has been assigned to these receptors. Reverse transcribing all isolated RNA meant expressed TCRB transcripts were sequenced. Sequencing was performed with immunoSEQ multiplex PCR; in TCRdb, only in-frame clones are kept and a portion is missing. Counted here are some 250,000 clones, 11% occurring once; the ten biggest clones make up roughly 0.017%. The specimen sequenced was naive CD4+ T cells from blood. These receptors were obtained from a man aged 25-45 years with type 1 diabetes.

The chain recombines TRBV10-3 with TRBJ2-3; D is undetermined. The CDR3 is made up of 15 amino acids. V dropped 6 bases and J dropped 1 base, with 14 bases sitting between them. Germline V gives CDR1 ENHRY, CDR2 SYGVKD. The CDR3 DNA sequence: TGTGCCATCAGCTTGGGTTCCCTAGGCACAGATACGCAGTATTTT. It is translated as CAISLGSLGTDTQYF.

The J gene is TRBJ2-3, the V gene TRBV7-3; no firm D call. CDR3 size: 12 residues. V was pared by 5 bases and J by 6 bases, with 9 bases between. Germline V lookup: CDR1 SGHTA, CDR2 FQGTGA. The CDR3 sequence: CASSPTRDTQYF. In nucleotides, the CDR3 is TGTGCCAGCAGCCCAACTCGGGATACGCAGTATTTT.

This chain joins TRBV7-3 and TRBJ2-1, with 8 bases matching TRBD2. Germline V gene lookup returns CDR1 SGHTA and CDR2 FQGTGA. The CDR3 runs 16 residues. V lost 0 bases to trimming and J lost 0 bases; unmatched junction nucleotides: 1. CDR3 in amino acids: CASSLTSGASYNEQFF. For the CDR3, the DNA is TGTGCCAGCAGCTTAACTAGCGGGGCCTCCTACAATGAGCAGTTCTTC.

This clone was counted between two and nine times. The rearrangement uses TRBV19 and TRBJ1-1, with TRBD1 as a possible D gene (5 bases). CDR1 is LNHDA, CDR2 SQIVND, per germline (reference sequence). This CDR3 spans 14 amino acids. Deletions cut 6 bases from V and 1 base from J, with 12 bases between. CDR3 DNA: TGTGCCAGTAGCCAAAGACAGAGGAACACTGAAGCTTTCTTT. It codes for CASSQRQRNTEAFF.

This clone was seen more than once but under ten times. V and J are TRBV5-1 and TRBJ2-6, with TRBD1 as a possible D gene (6 bases). Trimming took off 7 bases at V and 0 bases at J, with 14 bases between the two ends. Germline CDR1 reads SGHRS; CDR2 reads YFSETQ. The CDR3 consists of 16 residues. CDR3 protein: CASGGQPNSGANVLTF. In DNA, the CDR3 is TGCGCCAGCGGGGGACAACCTAACTCTGGGGCCAACGTCCTGACTTTC.

This clone was seen only a few times. This chain links TRBV5-4 with TRBJ2-5; TRBD1 might be the D (6 bases). Germline CDR1 is SGHNT and CDR2 is YYREEE (reference sequence). This CDR3 is built from 16 residues. V lost 4 bases, J lost 5 bases, and 21 bases lay in between. The CDR3 protein is CASSRMDKGGAETQYF. CDR3 nucleotide sequence: TGTGCCAGCAGCCGAATGGACAAAGGGGGAGCGGAGACCCAGTACTTC.

This chain joins TRBV18 and TRBJ2-1, with 9 bases fitting TRBD1. The V gene end was trimmed by 4 bases and the J gene end by 8 bases; junction bases not matched to a gene: 6. CDR3 length: 14 residues. Germline CDR1 KGHSH, CDR2 LQKENI. CDR3 DNA sequence: TGTGCCAGCTCACTCGGGACAGGGCGGGATGAGCAGTTCTTC. Its translation is CASSLGTGRDEQFF.

J is TRBJ2-7 and V is TRBV19; a possible D gene is TRBD2 (5 bases). The CDR3 loop spans 14 amino acids. V lost 3 bases to trimming and J lost 1 base, with 10 bases between them. Germline CDR1 is LNHDA and CDR2 is SQIVND (reference sequence). The chain's CDR3 is CASSMWRRSYEQYF. DNA for the CDR3: TGTGCCAGTAGTATGTGGAGGCGTTCCTACGAGCAGTACTTC.

The sample holds a few counts of this clone. This chain joins TRBV7-2 and TRBJ2-5, with a weak D call TRBD2 (6 bases). CDR1 is SGHTA, CDR2 FQGNSA, per germline. This CDR3 has 14 amino acids. V lost 4 bases, J lost 4 bases, and 13 bases lay in between. The CDR3: CASSSRSGRETQYF. The CDR3 region has the DNA TGTGCCAGCAGCTCACGGTCCGGGAGAGAGACCCAGTACTTC.

This clone has more than one count but fewer than ten. The CDR3 sequence is CASSVGQGARTGELFF. The DNA for the CDR3 is TGTGCCAGCAGCGTAGGTCAAGGGGCTAGGACCGGGGAGCTGTTTTTT. V and J are TRBV9 and TRBJ2-2; weak D call: TRBD1 (5 bases). Trimming removed 0 bases from V and 5 bases from J, with 14 bases in between. The CDR3 runs to 16 residues. Per the germline V gene, CDR1 is SGDLS and CDR2 is YYNGEE.

This clone was counted a few times. The rearrangement joins TRBV30 to TRBJ2-7; maybe TRBD1 (5 bases). CDR1 and CDR2 from the germline V gene are GTSNPN and SVGIG (reference sequence). The CDR3 length is 13 residues. Trimming removed 1 base from V and 5 bases from J, with 12 bases in between. CDR3 protein: CAWSAFWGDEQYF. Written as DNA, the CDR3 is TGTGCCTGGAGTGCCTTCTGGGGCGACGAGCAGTACTTC.

The chain combines TRBV6-9 with TRBJ1-2, with 7 bases matching TRBD1. The V segment lost 4 bases and the J segment 1 base; nucleotides outside the gene matches: 9. The CDR3 spans 16 residues. Germline V gene data show CDR1 as MNHGY and CDR2 as SVAAGI. The CDR3 sequence: CASSFPWTGDNYGYTF. DNA of the CDR3: TGTGCCAGCAGTTTCCCCTGGACAGGCGATAACTATGGCTACACCTTC.

This sequence joins TRBV4-2 and TRBJ1-6; 7 bases fit TRBD1. This CDR3 is 16 amino acids long. Germline V gives CDR1 LGHNA, CDR2 YNFKEQ. J gave up 11 bases and V 5 bases, and 15 bases lay outside the gene matches. The CDR3 spells CASSDTFQGELPPLHF. Written as DNA, the CDR3 is TGTGCCAGCAGCGATACCTTCCAGGGGGAACTTCCACCCCTCCACTTT.

V is TRBV7-9 and J is TRBJ1-1, with D hard to call. The CDR3 consists of 12 residues. Trimming cost V 7 bases and J 4 bases, with 10 bases left between them. Germline CDR1 is SEHNR and CDR2 is FQNEAQ (reference sequence). CDR3 loop: CASTRSGTEAFF. The CDR3 nucleotides read TGTGCCAGCACCCGGTCGGGCACTGAAGCTTTCTTT.

This clone was detected a few times. This chain connects TRBV11-2 to TRBJ2-2, with D possibly being TRBD2 (5 bases). This CDR3 contains 15 residues. Germline CDR1 SGHAT, CDR2 FQNNGV. The V end was cut by 0 bases, the J end by 4 bases, with 9 bases between. Written as DNA, the CDR3 is TGTGCCAGCAGCTTAGATTTGGGAGCCACCGGGGAGCTGTTTTTT. This sequence encodes CASSLDLGATGELFF.

This clone was seen a few times. This chain joins TRBV4-2 and TRBJ1-1; 9 nucleotides align to TRBD1. Unmatched junction bases numbered 11, after V lost 0 bases and J lost 12 bases. The CDR3 length is 15 residues. The germline CDR1 and CDR2 sequences are LGHNA and YNFKEQ. This CDR3 is CASSQDLHVQGASFF. The CDR3 nucleotides are TGTGCCAGCAGCCAAGATCTTCATGTACAGGGGGCATCTTTCTTT.

This chain links TRBV30 with TRBJ2-2; a possible D gene is TRBD2 (5 bases). Trimming left V 5 bases short and J 7 bases short, with 20 bases between. Germline-derived CDR1 and CDR2 are GTSNPN and SVGIG (reference sequence). This CDR3 region has 15 residues. The CDR3 region is CAWGGAGLGGGELFF. The DNA of the CDR3 is TGTGCCTGGGGTGGCGCCGGACTGGGCGGCGGGGAGCTGTTTTTT.

The rearrangement links TRBV11-2 to TRBJ2-3; D remains unclear. The CDR3 consists of 17 residues. CDR1 and CDR2 from the germline V gene are SGHAT and FQNNGV. Trimming removed 5 bases from V and 0 bases from J, with 18 bases in between. The CDR3 reads CASSAGPSWASTDTQYF. CDR3 DNA: TGTGCCAGCAGCGCTGGCCCATCTTGGGCCAGCACAGATACGCAGTATTTT.

This clone has just a few counts. V gene TRBV5-6 combines with J gene TRBJ1-2; weak D call: TRBD1 (5 bases). CDR1 is SGHDT, CDR2 YYEEEE, per germline. The CDR3 has 13 amino acids. The V and J ends lost 2 bases and 8 bases respectively, with 13 bases between them. The CDR3 bases are TGTGCCAGCAGCTTCGTCGCGGAGGGGGGCTACACCTTC. It yields the protein CASSFVAEGGYTF.

This clone was picked up a small number of times. The rearrangement joins TRBV5-6 to TRBJ2-1, with a weak D call TRBD1 (5 bases). With 4 bases removed from V and 0 bases from J, the gap between germline ends came to 11 bases. This CDR3 comprises 15 residues. Germline V CDR1 and CDR2: SGHDT, YYEEEE. CDR3 sequence: CASSLDSRSYNEQFF. Here the CDR3 DNA reads TGTGCCAGCAGCCTTGACAGCCGCTCCTACAATGAGCAGTTCTTC.

In its sample, this clone was seen a few times. The V and J genes are TRBV5-4 and TRBJ1-2, with D possibly matching TRBD1 (5 bases). The CDR3 has 15 amino acids. V lost 2 bases and J 2 bases, leaving 13 bases between the germline ends. Germline lookup yields CDR1 SGHNT and CDR2 YYREEE (reference sequence). The CDR3 sequence: CASSFGGNSNYGYTF. Written as DNA, the CDR3 is TGTGCCAGCAGCTTCGGGGGGAATTCAAACTATGGCTACACCTTC. Together with reference TRBV5-4 and TRBJ1-2, the CDR3 gives the full variable domain: ETGVTQSPTHLIKTRGQQVTLRCSSQSGHNTVSWYQQALGQGPQFIFQYYREEENGRGNFPPRFSGLQFPNYSSELNVNALELDDSALYLCASSFGGNSNYGYTFGSGTRLTVV.

The CDR3 coding sequence is TGCGCCAGCGGCGGGGGGGCTAGCACAGATACGCAGTATTTT. Translating gives CASGGGASTDTQYF. The genes are TRBV5-1 and TRBJ2-3; TRBD2 aligns across 9 bases. The trim removed 7 bases at V and 0 bases at J, leaving 3 bases unmatched. Germline V gene data show CDR1 as SGHRS and CDR2 as YFSETQ. The CDR3 runs to 14 residues.

This clone was observed a handful of times. The chain has TRBV5-4 and TRBJ2-7; no clear D. V gave up 4 bases and J gave up 2 bases, with 7 bases separating them. The CDR3 is 12 residues long. CDR1 is SGHNT, CDR2 YYREEE, per germline (reference sequence). The CDR3 loop is CASSNEAYEQYF. The CDR3 DNA follows: TGTGCCAGCAGCAACGAGGCCTACGAGCAGTACTTC.

This chain links TRBV4-3 with TRBJ2-1, with 11 bases matching TRBD2. V dropped 5 bases and J dropped 9; count of bases not matched to a gene: 6. The CDR3 runs to 14 residues. Germline values: CDR1 LGHNA, CDR2 YSLEER. The CDR3 bases are TGCGCCAGCAGCTCAATGGGGACTAGCGGTGAGCAGTTCTTC. Translating gives CASSSMGTSGEQFF.

In this sample, this clone turned up a few times. This chain connects TRBV6-5 to TRBJ1-1, with TRBD1 matching 10 bases. CDR1 MNHEY and CDR2 SVGAGI come from the germline V gene. The CDR3 loop spans 14 amino acids. With 6 bases clipped from V and 5 bases from J, the junction kept 6 bases outside the gene matches. CDR3 amino acids: CASRKTGGRTEAFF. The CDR3, as DNA: TGTGCCAGCAGGAAGACAGGGGGCCGGACTGAAGCTTTCTTT.